The clone carrying this T cell receptor beta chain has a count of ten or more. What it binds is unknown. The sample belongs to a study of prognosis after radiotherapy for stage I lung cancer. For the study at large: Aged roughly 53 to 85 years, with a median of around 74 years, the patients were 10 to 15 men and roughly six women. Patients received stereotactic body radiotherapy alone, with no concurrent therapy. Progression was not significant in approximately 14 patients, whereas four developed distant metastases (median around 7 months) after radiotherapy. General study results and limits: Median unique TCR clones dropped from about 9,200 to 6,500 after stereotactic body radiation therapy.

The ends were cut back, 3 bases at V and 0 bases at J, with 0 bases in the middle. Germline V gene sequence: CDR1 SGHVS, CDR2 FNYEAQ. There are 13 residues in the CDR3. From genomic DNA, TCR beta CDR3 was amplified by two-round multiplex PCR. Primers specific to each TRBV and TRBJ gene were used in first-round PCR. Each CDR3 protein gets one entry after TCRdb re-called the multiplex PCR reads with MiXCR. The profile covers roughly 14,000 distinct CDR3 sequences, with roughly 26% appearing a single time and 10% to 11% taken by the ten largest. The sample was PBMCs, taken before or after stereotactic body radiation therapy (not recorded which). The chain carries TRBV7-6 and TRBJ2-6; D uncertain. The TCR originated in a donor over 45 with non-small cell lung cancer. The CDR3 reads CASSFSGANVLTF. The CDR3 DNA reads as TGTGCCAGCAGCTTCTCTGGGGCCAACGTCCTGACTTTC.